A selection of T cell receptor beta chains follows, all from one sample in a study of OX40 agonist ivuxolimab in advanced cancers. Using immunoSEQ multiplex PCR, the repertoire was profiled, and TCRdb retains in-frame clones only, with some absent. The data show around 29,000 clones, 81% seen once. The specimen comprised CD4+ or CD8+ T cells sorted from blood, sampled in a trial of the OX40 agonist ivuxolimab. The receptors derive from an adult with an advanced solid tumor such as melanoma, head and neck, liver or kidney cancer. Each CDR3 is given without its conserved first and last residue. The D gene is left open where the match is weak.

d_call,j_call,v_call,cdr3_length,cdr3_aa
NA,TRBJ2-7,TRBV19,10,ASSSGFYEQY
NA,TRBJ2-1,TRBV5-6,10,ASSFGYNEQF
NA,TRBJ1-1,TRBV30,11,AWSLQRHTEAF
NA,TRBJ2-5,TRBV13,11,ASSLLYQETQY
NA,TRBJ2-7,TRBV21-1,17,ASSKLGLASPTPSYEQY
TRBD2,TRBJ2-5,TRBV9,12,ASSTSGGQETQY
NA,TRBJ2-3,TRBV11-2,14,ASSLRGPRSTDTQY
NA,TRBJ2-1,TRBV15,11,ATSSRLDNEQF
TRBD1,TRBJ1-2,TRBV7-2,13,ASSLGGGANYGYT
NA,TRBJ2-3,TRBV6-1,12,ASSGNGETDTQY
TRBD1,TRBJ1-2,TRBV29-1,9,SVEERQGYT
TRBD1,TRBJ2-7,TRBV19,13,ASSYGTGASYEQY
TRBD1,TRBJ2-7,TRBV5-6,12,ASSLGTGSVGQY
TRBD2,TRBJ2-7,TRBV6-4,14,ASRMKTSGGSYEQY
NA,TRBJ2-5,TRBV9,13,ASSAGTEDQETQY
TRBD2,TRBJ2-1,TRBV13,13,ASSSGGASGFEQF
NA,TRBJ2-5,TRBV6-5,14,ASSYLGGWNLETQY
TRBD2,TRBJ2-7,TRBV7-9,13,ASSSSSGRAYEQY
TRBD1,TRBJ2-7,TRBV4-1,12,ASSQSGGGYEQY
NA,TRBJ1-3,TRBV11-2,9,ASSSGFPIY
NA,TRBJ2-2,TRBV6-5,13,ASTTGQINTGELF
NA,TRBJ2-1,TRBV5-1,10,ASSLDSYRQF
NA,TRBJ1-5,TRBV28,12,ASSFGLGYQPQH
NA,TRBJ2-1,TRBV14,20,ASSQDGVRQGGLRVPYNEQF